One and the same sample provided the 5 T cell receptor beta chains below, sequenced in a study of lymphopenia after photon versus proton radiotherapy. Profiling relied on immunoSEQ multiplex PCR, and the TCRdb table lists in-frame clones only, not all of them. The table shows about 160,000 clones, with approximately 90% occurring only once. The source material was peripheral blood, sampled from a patient treated with photon-based radiotherapy. Receptor source: a man in his forties or fifties with gastric cancer.

The chain combines TRBV5-1 with TRBJ1-4, with D hard to call. CDR1 is SGHRS and CDR2 is YFSETQ in the germline V gene. The CDR3 is 15 amino acids. Trimming left V 4 bases short and J 7 bases short, with 17 bases between. As DNA, the CDR3 is TGCGCCAGCAGCCCTGGGTCTAAGTTCGGTGAAAAACTGTTTTTT. Protein product: CASSPGSKFGEKLFF.

This chain connects TRBV28 to TRBJ1-1, with 9 bases matching TRBD1. CDR1 is MDHEN, CDR2 SYDVKM, per germline. The CDR3 spans 11 residues. The ends lost 6 bases at V and 7 bases at J; junction bases unmatched: 0. Written as DNA, the CDR3 is TGTGCCAGCAGGACAGGGGGTGAAGCTTTCTTT. This gives the protein CASRTGGEAFF. Looking up the rest from reference TRBV28 and TRBJ1-1 gives the full variable domain: DVKVTQSSRYLVKRTGEKVFLECVQDMDHENMFWYRQDPGLGLRLIYFSYDVKMKEKGDIPEGYSVSREKKERFSLILESASTNQTSMYLCASRTGGEAFFGQGTRLTVV.

The chain has TRBV7-9 and TRBJ1-4; D is possibly TRBD1 (6 bases). V was pared by 4 bases and J by 6 bases, with 15 bases between. Germline-derived CDR1 and CDR2 are SEHNR and FQNEAQ (reference sequence). The length of the CDR3 is 15 residues. The CDR3 bases are TGTGCCAGCAGCTATCCCCGGGGGCAGTATGAAAAACTGTTTTTT. Protein sequence: CASSYPRGQYEKLFF.

The chain recombines TRBV9 with TRBJ2-1; 12 positions match TRBD2. This CDR3 has 16 amino acids. Germline V gene data show CDR1 as SGDLS and CDR2 as YYNGEE. Unmatched junction bases numbered 6, after V lost 0 bases and J lost 8 bases. The CDR3 region has the DNA TGTGCCAGCAGCGTAGGATGGACTAGCGGGATTGATGAGCAGTTCTTC. As protein: CASSVGWTSGIDEQFF.

The CDR3: CASMDRRGETQYF. The CDR3 DNA sequence: TGTGCCAGTATGGACAGGCGTGGCGAGACCCAGTACTTC. The chain couples TRBV19 to TRBJ2-5; 7 bases are a match to TRBD1. Germline V CDR1 and CDR2: LNHDA, SQIVND (reference sequence). Trimming at V came to 7 bases and at J to 5 bases, leaving 7 bases not matched to a gene. The CDR3 has 13 residues.